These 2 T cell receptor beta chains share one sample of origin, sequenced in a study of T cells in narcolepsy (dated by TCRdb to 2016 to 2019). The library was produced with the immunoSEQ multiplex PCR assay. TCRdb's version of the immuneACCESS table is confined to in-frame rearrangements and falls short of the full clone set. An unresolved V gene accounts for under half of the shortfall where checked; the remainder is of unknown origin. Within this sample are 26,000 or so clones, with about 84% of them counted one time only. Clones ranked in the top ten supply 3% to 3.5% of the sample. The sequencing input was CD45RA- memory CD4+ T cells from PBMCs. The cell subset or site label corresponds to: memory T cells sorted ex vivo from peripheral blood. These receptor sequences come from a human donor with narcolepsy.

The CDR3 region is CAWSVPTGGASYGYTF. CDR3 sequence (DNA): TGTGCCTGGAGTGTACCGACAGGGGGAGCTAGCTATGGCTACACCTTC. The V gene is TRBV30, the J gene TRBJ1-2, with 9 bases that match TRBD1. J was trimmed by 4 bases and V by 0 bases; bases with no gene match: 9. The CDR3 is made up of 16 amino acids. CDR1 is GTSNPN, CDR2 SVGIG, per germline (reference sequence).

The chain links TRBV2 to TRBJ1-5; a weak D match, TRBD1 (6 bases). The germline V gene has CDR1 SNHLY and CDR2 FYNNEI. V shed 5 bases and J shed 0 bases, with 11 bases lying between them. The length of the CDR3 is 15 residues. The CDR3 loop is CASSSGHPSNQPQHF. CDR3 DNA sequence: TGTGCCAGCAGTTCGGGACACCCTAGCAATCAGCCCCAGCATTTT.